The present entry profiles one T cell receptor beta chain with its context. Its target is not known. This CDR3 spans 13 amino acids. From germline, CDR1 is MNHEY and CDR2 SVGAGI. Trimming removed 5 bases from V and 6 bases from J, with 13 bases in between. This sample stems from a study of a mutant IDH1 vaccine in newly diagnosed glioma. Overall study context: Earlier care involved radiotherapy, temozolomide, or both, and the majority received both.

Notes on the study in general: With respect to changes in top peripheral T cell clonotypes, pseudoprogression seemed unrelated.

Time point denoted: week 5, during vaccination. Each vaccine dose was 300 ug of mutant IDH1 20-mer peptide, with topical imiquimod. TCRdb's copy holds only in-frame clones and misses some; the assay was immunoSEQ multiplex PCR. The sample contains about 25,000 clones, 77% of which appear only once. The V gene is TRBV6-5, the J gene TRBJ1-2, with D maybe TRBD1 (6 bases). Specimen: PBMCs, collected from a glioma patient whose treatment included an IDH1 peptide vaccine. The sequence came from a man aged 40-55 years with glioma. CDR3 DNA: TGTGCCAGCAGTAGGGGGGCAGGGGATGGCTACACCTTC. Amino acids: CASSRGAGDGYTF.